These 12 T cell receptor beta chains were sequenced from one sample in a study of shared clonotypes between healthy human individuals. CD45RO-negative, CCR7-selected cells formed the naive CD8 fraction, which excluded terminally differentiated effector memory CD45RA+ cells. TCRdb's copy holds only in-frame clones and misses some; the assay was immunoSEQ multiplex PCR. The table shows some 2.1 million clones, with roughly 94% occurring only once. The sequencing input was naive CD8+ T cells sorted from blood. The source is a man aged 18 to 30 in good health.

Here the CDR3 DNA reads TGTGCCAGCAGTGACCGGGACTACACTGAAGCTTTCTTT. Translated, it gives CASSDRDYTEAFF. V gene TRBV6-1 combines with J gene TRBJ1-1, with TRBD1 as a possible D gene (5 bases). CDR3 length: 13 residues. V shed 3 bases and J shed 3 bases, with 8 bases lying between them. Germline CDR1 is MNHNS and CDR2 is SASEGT.

The J gene is TRBJ2-7, the V gene TRBV11-2; unclear D gene. With 0 bases removed from V and 3 bases from J, the gap between germline ends came to 12 bases. CDR1 SGHAT and CDR2 FQNNGV come from the germline V gene. This CDR3 is 15 amino acids long. For the CDR3, the DNA is TGTGCCAGCAGCTTAGATAATTCAGCCAGCTACGAGCAGTACTTC. Its translation: CASSLDNSASYEQYF.

In this sample, this clone turned up once. The rearrangement joins TRBV27 to TRBJ2-7; D might be TRBD2 (5 bases). The CDR3 has 14 amino acids. V gave up 4 bases and J gave up 3 bases, with 13 bases separating them. CDR1 is MNHEY and CDR2 is SMNVEV in the germline V gene (reference sequence). The CDR3 loop reads CASSSRGKGYEQYF. The CDR3 region has the DNA TGTGCCAGCAGTTCCCGAGGGAAGGGCTACGAGCAGTACTTC.

This clone was counted once. This chain uses TRBV15 with TRBJ2-1, with a tentative D call TRBD1 (5 bases). Germline CDR1 is LNHNV and CDR2 is YYDKDF (reference sequence). The CDR3 runs to 13 residues. V was cut by 8 bases and J by 7 bases, with 15 bases left in between. For the CDR3, the DNA is TGTGCCACCTACGATCCAGGGATAAATGAGCAGTTCTTC. This translates into CATYDPGINEQFF.

The J gene is TRBJ2-1, the V gene TRBV30; D may be TRBD2 (7 bases). From germline, CDR1 is GTSNPN and CDR2 SVGIG (reference sequence). The CDR3 is 15 residues long. Trimming removed 0 bases from V and 5 bases from J, with 14 bases in between. The CDR3 region has the DNA TGTGCCTGGAGTGTAATCGGGGGGCAGGACAATGAGCAGTTCTTC. This sequence encodes CAWSVIGGQDNEQFF.

This chain uses TRBV20-1 with TRBJ2-7; D gene unclear. V dropped 0 bases and J dropped 7 bases, with 7 bases sitting between them. The CDR3 contains 11 residues. The V gene's germline CDR1 is DFQATT and CDR2 SNEGSKA (reference sequence). Written as DNA, the CDR3 is TGCAGTGCTAGAGACTCGGTGGAGCAGTACTTC. Its translation: CSARDSVEQYF.

To note about this clone: The sample contains more than one DNA sequence encoding this CDR3. The chain links TRBV27 to TRBJ1-5; TRBD1 is a possible D gene (5 bases). V was trimmed by 6 bases and J by 4 bases, leaving 16 bases between them. This CDR3 is 15 amino acids long. Per the germline V gene, CDR1 is MNHEY and CDR2 is SMNVEV (reference sequence). CDR3 in DNA: TGTGCCAGCAGCCCAGGGCCGGGGTCGAATCAGCCCCAGCATTTT. This encodes CASSPGPGSNQPQHF.

This chain joins TRBV6-5 and TRBJ1-1; D is uncertain. CDR1 is MNHEY and CDR2 is SVGAGI in the germline V gene. The CDR3 is made up of 12 amino acids. Trimming took 9 bases from V and 3 from J, leaving 11 bases between them. DNA of the CDR3: TGTGCCAGTTCGGACGGCTACACTGAAGCTTTCTTT. It yields the protein CASSDGYTEAFF.

V gene TRBV9 combines with J gene TRBJ2-1, with D possibly matching TRBD2 (6 bases). This CDR3 comprises 14 residues. Germline CDR1 SGDLS, CDR2 YYNGEE. Trimming pared 5 bases from V and 5 bases from J, leaving 14 bases between. The CDR3 sequence: CASRGSGPNNEQFF. CDR3 DNA: TGTGCCAGCAGGGGGAGCGGGCCGAACAATGAGCAGTTCTTC.

The chain links TRBV30 to TRBJ2-7, with D perhaps matching TRBD1 (5 bases). V was cut by 2 bases and J by 3 bases, with 11 bases left in between. The CDR3 totals 13 residues. Germline lookup yields CDR1 GTSNPN and CDR2 SVGIG (reference sequence). The CDR3 spells CAWSRGDNYEQYF. CDR3 nucleotide sequence: TGTGCCTGGAGTAGGGGCGACAACTACGAGCAGTACTTC. Together with reference TRBV30 and TRBJ2-7, the CDR3 gives the full variable domain: SQTIHQWPATLVQPVGSPLSLECTVEGTSNPNLYWYRQAAGRGLQLLFYSVGIGQISSEVPQNLSASRPQDRQFILSSKKLLLSDSGFYLCAWSRGDNYEQYFGPGTRLTVT.

The rearrangement uses TRBV5-4 and TRBJ2-5; 7 nucleotides line up with TRBD2. Trimming at V came to 2 bases and at J to 1 base, leaving 8 bases not matched to a gene. The CDR3 spans 16 residues. Per the germline V gene, CDR1 is SGHNT and CDR2 is YYREEE (reference sequence). The CDR3 loop is CASSFRVPSGQETQYF. CDR3 coding DNA: TGTGCCAGCAGCTTCCGTGTCCCTAGCGGCCAAGAGACCCAGTACTTC.

This chain connects TRBV9 to TRBJ2-7; tentatively, D is TRBD2 (6 bases). The CDR3 is 14 residues long. V was cut by 3 bases and J by 2 bases, with 12 bases left in between. CDR1 and CDR2 from the germline V gene are SGDLS and YYNGEE. The CDR3 spells CASSAPTGAYEQYF. In DNA, the CDR3 is TGTGCCAGCAGCGCCCCGACGGGGGCCTACGAGCAGTACTTC.